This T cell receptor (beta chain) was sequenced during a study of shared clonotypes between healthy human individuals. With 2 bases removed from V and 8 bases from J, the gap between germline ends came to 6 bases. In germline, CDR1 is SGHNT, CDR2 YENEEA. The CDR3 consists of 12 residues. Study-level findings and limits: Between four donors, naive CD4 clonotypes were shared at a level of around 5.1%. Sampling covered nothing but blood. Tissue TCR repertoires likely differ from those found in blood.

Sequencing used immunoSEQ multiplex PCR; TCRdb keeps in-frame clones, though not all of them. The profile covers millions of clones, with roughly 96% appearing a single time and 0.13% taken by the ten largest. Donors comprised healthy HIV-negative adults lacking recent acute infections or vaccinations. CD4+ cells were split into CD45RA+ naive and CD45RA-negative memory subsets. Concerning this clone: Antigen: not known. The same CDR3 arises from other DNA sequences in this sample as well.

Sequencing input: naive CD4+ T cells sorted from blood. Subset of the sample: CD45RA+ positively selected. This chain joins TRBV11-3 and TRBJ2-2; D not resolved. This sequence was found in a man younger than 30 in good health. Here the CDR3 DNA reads TGTGCCAGCAGCTTACTTGGGGGGGAGCTGTTTTTT. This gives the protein CASSLLGGELFF.